These 14 T cell receptor beta chains originate from one sample sequenced in a study of T cells after yellow fever vaccination. TCRdb used MiXCR to reprocess the 5' RACE reads, holding one entry per CDR3 protein. In the table there are about 250,000 distinct CDR3 sequences, over 3% of which are singletons. The sequencing here drew on PBMCs, taken 15 days after the yellow fever booster vaccination. These receptors all come from a man aged 18 to 35 who received the YFV17D yellow fever vaccine.

This clonotype was counted at least ten times. The chain couples TRBV6-5 to TRBJ2-3, with unresolved D. V gave up 2 bases and J gave up 8 bases, with 17 bases separating them. The CDR3 spans 15 residues. Germline lookup yields CDR1 MNHEY and CDR2 SVGAGI. CDR3 DNA: TGTGCCAGCAGTTACCGCGTTCCATTTTCCGGTACGCAGTATTTT. Amino acid sequence: CASSYRVPFSGTQYF.

Remarks on this clonotype: A much larger clone lies one base from this, so it may be a read error. The rearrangement links TRBV3-1 to TRBJ2-3; D is ambiguous. The V gene's germline CDR1 is LGHDT and CDR2 YNNKEL (reference sequence). This CDR3 has 13 residues. The CDR3 DNA reads as TGTGCCAGCTATTCCCGGTTCACAGATACGCTGTATTTT. Protein sequence: CASYSRFTDTLYF.

This clonotype was detected ten times or more. The V call is TRBV7-2, the J call TRBJ1-5; a weak D match, TRBD1 (5 bases). Germline CDR1 reads SGHTA; CDR2 reads FQGNSA. Trimming left V 2 bases short and J 3 bases short, with 11 bases between. The CDR3 extends over 15 amino acids. In DNA, the CDR3 is TGTGCCAGCAGCTTACCCGGACATAACAATCAGCCCCAGCATTTT. Translating it yields CASSLPGHNNQPQHF.

This clonotype has ten or more counts. The chain uses TRBV20-1 and TRBJ2-1, with 11 nucleotides matching TRBD2. Germline V gene data show CDR1 as DFQATT and CDR2 as SNEGSKA (reference sequence). Losses at the gene ends were 0 bases for V and 5 bases for J; bases not matched to a gene: 3. The CDR3 sequence is 15 residues long. CDR3 DNA: TGCAGTGCTAGAGATTTACTAGCGGGGGACAATGAGCAGTTCTTC. The encoded protein is CSARDLLAGDNEQFF.

The table lists this clonotype with many counts. The V gene is TRBV6-8, the J gene TRBJ2-5, with 10 bases identical to TRBD1. CDR3 length: 14 amino acids. From germline, CDR1 is MNHGY and CDR2 SAAAGT. V lost 7 bases and J lost 2; bases outside the gene matches: 4. This chain's CDR3 is CASTGQGDQETQYF. The CDR3 DNA reads as TGTGCCAGCACCGGACAGGGGGATCAAGAGACCCAGTACTTC.

At least ten counts were recorded for this clonotype. This chain connects TRBV20-1 to TRBJ2-7; D may be TRBD2 (6 bases). V lost 7 bases and J lost 2, with 18 bases in between. Germline V gene data show CDR1 as DFQATT and CDR2 as SNEGSKA (reference sequence). This CDR3 spans 14 amino acids. CDR3 sequence reads: CSDLYGGSTYEQYV. The CDR3 DNA is TGCAGTGACCTCTACGGGGGATCAACCTACGAGCAGTACGTC.

This clonotype appeared many times. This chain uses TRBV13 with TRBJ1-6, with 10 bases that match TRBD1. With 8 bases clipped from V and 8 bases from J, the junction kept 9 bases outside the gene matches. CDR1 is PRHDT, CDR2 FYEKMQ, per germline (reference sequence). CDR3 size: 15 residues. The CDR3, as DNA: TGTGCCAGCGGAATTACCGGGACAGGGGATTCACCCCTCCACTTT. Protein sequence: CASGITGTGDSPLHF. Variable domain in full (rest from reference TRBV13 and TRBJ1-6): AAGVIQSPRHLIKEKRETATLKCYPIPRHDTVYWYQQGPGQDPQFLISFYEKMQSDKGSIPDRFSAQQFSDYHSELNMSSLELGDSALYFCASGITGTGDSPLHFGNGTRLTVT.

This clonotype was seen at least ten times. The chain uses TRBV15 and TRBJ2-4; D not certain. Looked up from germline, CDR1 is LNHNV and CDR2 is YYDKDF (reference sequence). The CDR3 is 14 residues long. Trimming shortened V by 0 bases and J by 0 bases, and 3 bases separated the two germline ends. CDR3 DNA sequence: TGTGCCACCAGCAGAGATAGAGCCAAAAACATTCAGTACTTC. Its translation is CATSRDRAKNIQYF.

This clonotype was detected many times. This rearrangement joins TRBV5-7 to TRBJ2-7; D unresolved. TRBV5-7 is recorded as an ORF, its role being uncertain. The germline V and J ends were trimmed by 7 bases and 2 bases, with 19 bases remaining between them. The CDR3 spans 15 residues. The CDR3 DNA reads as TGTGCCAGCCTCAGGTCCGCCGTCGGCACCTACGAGCAGTACGTC. Translated, it gives CASLRSAVGTYEQYV.

Many counts were recorded for this clonotype. The chain couples TRBV10-3 to TRBJ2-3; TRBD1 agrees at 9 bases. Germline lookup yields CDR1 ENHRY and CDR2 SYGVKD. This CDR3 contains 14 residues. The V and J ends lost 2 bases and 5 bases, in that order; junction bases with no gene match: 2. The CDR3 loop reads CAISERQGEDTQYF. The DNA for the CDR3 is TGTGCCATCAGTGAGAGACAGGGGGAAGATACGCAGTATTTT.

There are many counts of this clonotype. V usage is TRBV7-6 and J usage is TRBJ1-2; D gene unclear. Per the germline V gene, CDR1 is SGHVS and CDR2 is FNYEAQ. The CDR3 runs to 14 residues. The ends were cut back, 5 bases at V and 4 bases at J, with 14 bases in the middle. CDR3 nucleotide sequence: TGTGCCAGCAGCGTGGACGGGAGCCTCTATGGCTACACCTTC. Translated, it gives CASSVDGSLYGYTF.

Note on this clonotype: A much bigger clone sits one base away, suggesting this may be a read error. The V and J genes are TRBV7-8 and TRBJ2-5, with TRBD1 matching over 10 bases. The length of the CDR3 is 14 residues. Germline-derived CDR1 and CDR2 are SGHVS and FQNEAQ. This chain's CDR3 is CSSSWGQGFETQYF. CDR3 DNA: TGTTCCAGCAGCTGGGGACAGGGGTTTGAGACCCAGTACTTC.

With respect to this clonotype: At one of its ends the junction is not consistent with the germline gene, which may arise from a read error. This chain links TRBV10-2 with TRBJ2-1; no clear D. CDR3 length equals 12 residues. Germline lookup yields CDR1 WSHSY and CDR2 SAAADI. In DNA, the CDR3 is TGCGCCAGCTGTGACCAAACCTATGAGCAGTTCTTC. Translation gives CASCDQTYEQFF.

This clonotype showed up just a few times. The chain links TRBV30 to TRBJ2-3; D is undetermined. The CDR3 spans 15 residues. Germline CDR1 GTSNPN, CDR2 SVGIG (reference sequence). Trimming took 8 bases from V and 0 from J, leaving 18 bases between them. The CDR3, as DNA: TGTGCCGGAAGCTCCGGCGGCCAAAGCACAGATACGCAGTATTTT. Encoded protein: CAGSSGGQSTDTQYF.